A selection of T cell receptor beta chains follows, all from one sample in a study of blood T cell repertoires in COVID-19. Measured with immunoSEQ multiplex PCR; TCRdb has only the in-frame clones, and not every one. This sample yields 110,000 to 150,000 clones, of which 84% are seen a single time; 10% to 13% belongs to the top ten. Sample: peripheral blood. These TCRs come from a man aged 60-69 years with active or convalescent COVID-19. The CDR3 runs from the conserved cysteine through the conserved F or W. The D gene is left open where the match is weak. Rows give clone size only sometimes, using once, few, many, or a class for an expanded clone.

d_gene: NA
v_gene: TRBV3-1/TRBV3-2
j_gene: TRBJ2-5
abundance: NA
CDR3aa: CASSQDYSQLVQTQYF
CDR3nt: TGTGCCAGCAGCCAAGATTATAGCCAATTGGTCCAGACCCAGTACTTC

d_gene: NA
v_gene: TRBV5-6
j_gene: TRBJ2-2
abundance: NA
CDR3aa: CASSLWGRTTGELFF
CDR3nt: TGTGCCAGCAGCTTATGGGGGCGGACCACCGGGGAGCTGTTTTTT

d_gene: TRBD2
v_gene: TRBV9
j_gene: TRBJ2-3
abundance: few
CDR3aa: CASSPRGELASSTDTQYF
CDR3nt: TGTGCCAGCAGCCCGCGAGGGGAACTAGCGTCTAGCACAGATACGCAGTATTTT

d_gene: TRBD1
v_gene: TRBV5-1
j_gene: TRBJ2-3
abundance: NA
CDR3aa: CASSAGQGMTDTQYF
CDR3nt: TGCGCCAGCAGCGCCGGACAGGGGATGACAGATACGCAGTATTTT

d_gene: NA
v_gene: TRBV6-4
j_gene: TRBJ1-1
abundance: few
CDR3aa: CASSDTSRGTEAFF
CDR3nt: TGTGCCAGCAGTGACACCTCCAGGGGAACTGAAGCTTTCTTT

d_gene: NA
v_gene: TRBV6-5
j_gene: TRBJ1-2
abundance: NA
CDR3aa: CASSYSSGSYGYTF
CDR3nt: TGTGCCAGCAGTTACTCTTCCGGGAGCTATGGCTACACCTTC

d_gene: NA
v_gene: TRBV11-3
j_gene: TRBJ2-7
abundance: NA
CDR3aa: CASSRGQDYEQYF
CDR3nt: TGTGCCAGCAGCCGGGGACAAGACTACGAGCAGTACTTC

d_gene: TRBD2
v_gene: TRBV2
j_gene: TRBJ2-5
abundance: NA
CDR3aa: CASSAPGGRETQYF
CDR3nt: TGTGCCAGCAGTGCCCCGGGGGGGCGGGAGACCCAGTACTTC

d_gene: NA
v_gene: TRBV13
j_gene: TRBJ2-2
abundance: NA
CDR3aa: CASSFGHANTGELFF
CDR3nt: TGTGCCAGCAGCTTCGGACATGCGAACACCGGGGAGCTGTTTTTT

d_gene: NA
v_gene: TRBV24-1
j_gene: TRBJ2-3
abundance: NA
CDR3aa: CATSDPRGSDTQYF
CDR3nt: TGTGCCACCAGTGACCCCAGGGGATCGGATACGCAGTATTTT

d_gene: NA
v_gene: TRBV7-9
j_gene: TRBJ2-2
abundance: NA
CDR3aa: CASSFGGNTGELFF
CDR3nt: TGTGCCAGCAGCTTCGGTGGTAACACCGGGGAGCTGTTTTTT

d_gene: TRBD1
v_gene: TRBV5-4
j_gene: TRBJ1-6
abundance: NA
CDR3aa: CASSSKETGRSPLHF
CDR3nt: TGTGCCAGCAGCTCCAAAGAGACAGGGAGATCACCCCTCCACTTT

d_gene: NA
v_gene: TRBV9
j_gene: TRBJ1-1
abundance: NA
CDR3aa: CASSPPAGNEAFF
CDR3nt: TGTGCCAGCAGCCCACCCGCGGGGAACGAAGCTTTCTTT

d_gene: TRBD2
v_gene: TRBV6-6
j_gene: TRBJ2-1
abundance: NA
CDR3aa: CASSGQGLAGVEQFF
CDR3nt: TGTGCCAGCAGTGGACAAGGTCTAGCGGGAGTTGAACAGTTCTTC

d_gene: NA
v_gene: TRBV5-6
j_gene: TRBJ2-7
abundance: NA
CDR3aa: CASSGGTADYEQYF
CDR3nt: TGTGCCAGCAGCGGCGGGACAGCAGACTACGAGCAGTACTTC

d_gene: TRBD1
v_gene: TRBV4-1
j_gene: TRBJ1-1
abundance: NA
CDR3aa: CASSQDKGTGLNTEAFF
CDR3nt: TGCGCCAGCAGCCAAGATAAAGGGACAGGCTTGAACACTGAAGCTTTCTTT

d_gene: NA
v_gene: TRBV27
j_gene: TRBJ1-1
abundance: NA
CDR3aa: CASSLQGNTEAFF
CDR3nt: TGTGCCAGCAGTTTACAGGGGAACACTGAAGCTTTCTTT

d_gene: NA
v_gene: TRBV6-2/TRBV6-3
j_gene: TRBJ1-2
abundance: NA
CDR3aa: CASSLGYNYGYTF
CDR3nt: TGTGCCAGCAGTCTCGGGTATAACTATGGCTACACCTTC

d_gene: TRBD1
v_gene: TRBV25-1
j_gene: TRBJ1-2
abundance: NA
CDR3aa: CASSAPAGQGPYGYTF
CDR3nt: TGTGCCAGCAGTGCCCCTGCCGGACAGGGGCCGTATGGCTACACCTTC

d_gene: NA
v_gene: TRBV30
j_gene: TRBJ1-1
abundance: NA
CDR3aa: CAWSISVNTEAFF
CDR3nt: TGTGCCTGGAGTATTTCAGTGAACACTGAAGCTTTCTTT

d_gene: NA
v_gene: TRBV10-1
j_gene: TRBJ1-1
abundance: NA
CDR3aa: CASATYPSDSSGTEAFF
CDR3nt: TGCGCCAGCGCTACCTACCCTTCGGATTCCTCGGGGACTGAAGCTTTCTTT

d_gene: NA
v_gene: TRBV27
j_gene: TRBJ1-6
abundance: NA
CDR3aa: CASSLTPSSYNSPLHF
CDR3nt: TGTGCCAGCAGTTTAACTCCGAGCTCCTATAATTCACCCCTCCACTTT

d_gene: NA
v_gene: TRBV5-1
j_gene: TRBJ2-6
abundance: NA
CDR3aa: CASSLDLGQSGANVLTF
CDR3nt: TGCGCCAGCAGCTTGGACCTAGGACAGTCTGGGGCCAACGTCCTGACTTTC

d_gene: NA
v_gene: TRBV6-2/TRBV6-3
j_gene: TRBJ1-1
abundance: NA
CDR3aa: CASNPGHTNTEAFF
CDR3nt: TGTGCCAGCAACCCGGGACATACGAACACTGAAGCTTTCTTT

d_gene: NA
v_gene: TRBV5-1
j_gene: TRBJ1-2
abundance: NA
CDR3aa: CASSLGAEGAYGYTF
CDR3nt: TGCGCCAGCAGCTTGGGGGCGGAGGGCGCCTATGGCTACACCTTC

d_gene: TRBD1
v_gene: TRBV3-1/TRBV3-2
j_gene: TRBJ1-1
abundance: NA
CDR3aa: CASSRGTDTEAFF
CDR3nt: TGTGCCAGCAGCCGTGGGACAGACACTGAAGCTTTCTTT

d_gene: TRBD2
v_gene: TRBV9
j_gene: TRBJ2-3
abundance: NA
CDR3aa: CASSVAGSGRHTDTQYF
CDR3nt: TGTGCCAGCAGCGTAGCTGGTAGCGGGAGACACACAGATACGCAGTATTTT

d_gene: NA
v_gene: TRBV19
j_gene: TRBJ1-5
abundance: NA
CDR3aa: CASSAPGGSDQPQHF
CDR3nt: TGTGCCAGTAGTGCCCCGGGGGGAAGTGATCAGCCCCAGCATTTT

d_gene: TRBD1
v_gene: TRBV6-2/TRBV6-3
j_gene: TRBJ2-5
abundance: NA
CDR3aa: CAGSRDRESVGGSWETQYF
CDR3nt: TGTGCCGGAAGCCGGGACAGGGAATCGGTGGGGGGTTCTTGGGAGACCCAGTACTTC

d_gene: NA
v_gene: TRBV7-8
j_gene: TRBJ1-5
abundance: NA
CDR3aa: CASSFTGNNQPQHF
CDR3nt: TGTGCCAGCAGCTTCACAGGAAACAATCAGCCCCAGCATTTT

d_gene: NA
v_gene: TRBV10-3
j_gene: TRBJ1-1
abundance: NA
CDR3aa: CAISESRTVNTEAFF
CDR3nt: TGTGCCATCAGTGAGTCCCGGACAGTTAACACTGAAGCTTTCTTT